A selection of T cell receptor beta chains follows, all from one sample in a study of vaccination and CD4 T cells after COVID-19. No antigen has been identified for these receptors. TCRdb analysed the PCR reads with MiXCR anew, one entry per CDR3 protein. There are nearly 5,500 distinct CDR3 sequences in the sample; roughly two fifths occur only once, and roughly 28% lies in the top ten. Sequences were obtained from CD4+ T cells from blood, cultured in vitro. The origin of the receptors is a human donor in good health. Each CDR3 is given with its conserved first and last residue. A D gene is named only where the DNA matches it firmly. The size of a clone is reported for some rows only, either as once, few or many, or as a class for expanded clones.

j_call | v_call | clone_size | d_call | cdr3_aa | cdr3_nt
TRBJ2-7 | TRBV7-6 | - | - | CASSPTGRGSYEQYF | TGTGCCAGCAGCCCAACAGGCAGGGGTAGTTACGAGCAGTACTTC
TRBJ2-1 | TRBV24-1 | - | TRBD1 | CATSDPRTGSHEQFF | TGTGCCACCAGTGACCCTCGGACAGGGAGCCATGAGCAGTTCTTC
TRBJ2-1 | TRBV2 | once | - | CASSARGGEQFF | TGTGCCAGCAGTGCTCGGGGTGGTGAGCAGTTCTTC
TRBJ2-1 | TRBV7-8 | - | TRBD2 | CASSSLGGGPYNEQFF | TGTGCCAGCAGCTCCCTTGGGGGAGGGCCCTACAATGAGCAGTTCTTC
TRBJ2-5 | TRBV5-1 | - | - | CASSLDAPASRETQYF | TGCGCCAGCAGCTTGGATGCCCCGGCTAGTCGGGAGACCCAGTACTTC
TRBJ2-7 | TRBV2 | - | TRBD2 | CARGVGTSGSFYEQYF | TGTGCCAGGGGGGTCGGGACTAGCGGGAGTTTCTACGAGCAGTACTTC
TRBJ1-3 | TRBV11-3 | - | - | CASSRGGLSGNTIYF | TGTGCCAGCAGCCGGGGTGGACTGTCTGGAAACACCATATATTTT
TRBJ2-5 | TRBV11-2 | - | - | CASSLQGTVAQYF | TGTGCCAGCAGCTTACAGGGAACTGTGGCCCAGTACTTC
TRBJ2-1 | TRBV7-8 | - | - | CASSFVRGGQFF | TGTGCCAGCAGCTTCGTTAGAGGGGGGCAGTTCTTC
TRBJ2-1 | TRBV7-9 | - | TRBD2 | CASSRELAGRYNEQFF | TGTGCCAGCAGCCGAGAGCTAGCGGGAAGGTACAATGAGCAGTTCTTC
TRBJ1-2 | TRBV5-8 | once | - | CASSFGRGYTF | TGTGCCAGCAGCTTCGGCCGTGGCTACACCTTC
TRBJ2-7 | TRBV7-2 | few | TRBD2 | CASSFQTSGSDEQYF | TGTGCCAGCAGCTTTCAAACTAGCGGGAGCGACGAGCAGTACTTC
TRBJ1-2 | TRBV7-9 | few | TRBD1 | CASSSLDRRSNYGYTF | TGTGCCAGCAGCTCTCTGGACAGGAGGTCTAACTATGGCTACACCTTC
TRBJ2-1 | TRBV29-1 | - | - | CSVADREQFF | TGCAGCGTAGCCGACAGGGAGCAGTTCTTC
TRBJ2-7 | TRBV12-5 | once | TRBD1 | CASGFGQGYSYEQYF | TGTGCTAGTGGTTTCGGACAGGGCTACTCCTACGAGCAGTACTTC
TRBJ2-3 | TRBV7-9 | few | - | CASSFPPGRTSTDTQYF | TGTGCCAGCAGCTTCCCCCCGGGCCGAACTAGCACAGATACGCAGTATTTT
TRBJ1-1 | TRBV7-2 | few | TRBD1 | CASRLDRDRITNTEAFF | TGTGCCAGCAGACTCGACCGGGACAGGATTACGAACACTGAAGCTTTCTTT
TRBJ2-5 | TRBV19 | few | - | CASSIKKGGGETQYF | TGTGCCAGTAGTATAAAGAAGGGGGGCGGAGAGACCCAGTACTTC
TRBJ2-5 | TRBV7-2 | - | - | CASSTQAGETQYF | TGTGCCAGCAGCACCCAGGCGGGAGAGACCCAGTACTTC
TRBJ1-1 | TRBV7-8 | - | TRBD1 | CASSVDRGMDFF | TGTGCCAGCAGCGTAGACAGGGGAATGGATTTCTTT
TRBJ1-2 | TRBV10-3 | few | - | CAISDTRANYGYTF | TGTGCCATCAGTGATACTAGGGCTAACTATGGCTACACCTTC
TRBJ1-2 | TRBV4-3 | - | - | CASSQDSGVGGGYTF | TGCGCCAGCAGCCAAGATAGCGGGGTTGGTGGTGGCTACACCTTC
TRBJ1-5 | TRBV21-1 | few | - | CASSKERTALPYNQPQHF | TGTGCCAGCAGCAAAGAAAGGACAGCCCTCCCGTACAATCAGCCCCAGCATTTT
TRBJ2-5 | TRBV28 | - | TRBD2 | CASSLGTSGGYETQYF | TGTGCCAGCAGTTTAGGGACTAGCGGGGGGTACGAGACCCAGTACTTC
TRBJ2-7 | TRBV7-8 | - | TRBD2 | CASSLGTGRAEQYF | TGTGCCAGCAGCTTAGGCACCGGGAGGGCCGAGCAGTACTTC
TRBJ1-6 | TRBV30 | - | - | CAWRPWGGFSNSPLHF | TGTGCCTGGAGGCCCTGGGGGGGTTTCAGCAATTCACCCCTCCACTTT
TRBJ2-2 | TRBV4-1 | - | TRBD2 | CASSQDRGVGELFF | TGCGCCAGCAGCCAAGATCGGGGGGTGGGGGAGCTGTTTTTT
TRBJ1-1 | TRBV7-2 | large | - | CASSLDRPGGNTEAFF | TGTGCCAGCAGCTTAGATCGTCCAGGTGGGAACACTGAAGCTTTCTTT
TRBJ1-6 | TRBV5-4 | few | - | CASSQDTAGSPLHF | TGTGCCAGCAGCCAGGACACGGCGGGATCACCCCTCCACTTT
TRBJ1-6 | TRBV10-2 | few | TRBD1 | CASRSGTDNSPLHF | TGCGCCAGCAGATCCGGGACAGATAATTCACCCCTCCACTTT
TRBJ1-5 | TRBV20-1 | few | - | CSATRLENNQPQHF | TGCAGTGCTACCAGACTGGAAAACAATCAGCCCCAGCATTTT
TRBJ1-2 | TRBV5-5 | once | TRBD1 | CASSLEAGGLGGYTF | TGTGCCAGCAGCTTGGAGGCAGGGGGCTTGGGGGGCTACACCTTC
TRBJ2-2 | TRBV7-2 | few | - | CASSLAGRGAGELFF | TGTGCCAGCAGCTTAGCCGGCCGTGGGGCCGGGGAGCTGTTTTTT
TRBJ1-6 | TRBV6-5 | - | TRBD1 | CASSYGGGHNSPLHF | TGTGCCAGCAGTTACGGAGGGGGCCATAATTCACCCCTCCACTTT
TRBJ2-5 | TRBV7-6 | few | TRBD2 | CASSPQGTSGGHQETQYF | TGTGCCAGCAGCCCACAGGGGACTAGCGGGGGGCACCAAGAGACCCAGTACTTC
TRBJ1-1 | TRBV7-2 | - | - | CASSLEVRARGTEAFF | TGTGCCAGCAGCTTAGAGGTCAGGGCCCGGGGGACTGAAGCTTTCTTT
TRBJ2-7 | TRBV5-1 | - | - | CASSTDGYEQYF | TGCGCCAGCAGCACGGACGGCTACGAGCAGTACTTC
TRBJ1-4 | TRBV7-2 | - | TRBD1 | CASSFGTGEKLFF | TGTGCCAGCAGCTTTGGGACAGGGGAAAAACTGTTTTTT
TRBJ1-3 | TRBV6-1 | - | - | CASSEPILGNTIYF | TGTGCCAGCAGTGAACCCATTCTCGGAAACACCATATATTTT
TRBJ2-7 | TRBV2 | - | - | CASHGAAEQYF | TGTGCCAGCCACGGTGCCGCAGAACAGTACTTC
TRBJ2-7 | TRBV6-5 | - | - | CASSSRSGAYEQYF | TGTGCCAGCAGTTCGAGATCTGGCGCCTACGAGCAGTACTTC
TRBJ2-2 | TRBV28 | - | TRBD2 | CASSPGGTTGELFF | TGTGCCAGCTCACCGGGGGGGACCACCGGGGAGCTGTTTTTT
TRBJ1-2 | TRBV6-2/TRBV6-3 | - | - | CASGRAVYGYTF | TGTGCCAGCGGTAGGGCAGTTTATGGCTACACCTTC
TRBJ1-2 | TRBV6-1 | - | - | CASNPGLDLLNYGYTF | TGTGCCAGCAACCCGGGACTGGACCTACTTAACTATGGCTACACCTTC
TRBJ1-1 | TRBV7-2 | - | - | CASSSRDYTEAFF | TGTGCCAGCAGCTCACGGGACTACACTGAAGCTTTCTTT